This TCR beta chain appears in the sequencing data of a study of shared clonotypes between healthy human individuals. At the level of the study: Samples came from two female and a few male donors aged 18 to 49.

Memory CD4+ cells were the fraction left after CD45RA+ naive selection. Trimming stripped 3 bases from V and 9 bases from J, with 7 bases between. The CDR3 consists of 11 residues. Per the germline V gene, CDR1 is LGHNA and CDR2 is YNFKEQ. Libraries were prepared by immunoSEQ multiplex PCR; TCRdb keeps only in-frame clonotypes and omits some of them. The sample holds approximately 2.5 million clones, just over 90% seen once. This chain uses TRBV4-2 with TRBJ2-3, with D possibly TRBD2 on 6 matching bases. The sequence was collected from a man younger than 30 in good health. Sequenced: naive CD4+ T cells sorted from blood. Subset indicated: CD45RA+ positively selected. DNA of the CDR3: TGTGCCAGCAGCCAGGGACTCACGCAGTATTTT. Its translation: CASSQGLTQYF.